These 5 T cell receptor beta chains were all obtained from the same sample, sequenced in a study of T-cell memory formation after mild COVID-19. TCRdb re-derived calls from the 5' RACE reads in MiXCR, one entry per CDR3 protein. The table shows 35,000 to 45,000 distinct CDR3 sequences, with 6% to 7% occurring only once. The material sequenced was PBMCs or a T cell subset sorted from them (not recorded which). Every receptor here comes from an adult who had mild COVID-19 (a few samples of this study predate the infection). Cell type and time point are not known.

This clonotype was found a few times. The chain combines TRBV7-9 with TRBJ2-7, with 10 positions matching TRBD2. The V segment lost 4 bases and the J segment 7 bases; nucleotides outside the gene matches: 22. The CDR3 is made up of 19 amino acids. From germline, CDR1 is SEHNR and CDR2 FQNEAQ (reference sequence). CDR3 amino acids: CASSSTGLASGSSIGEQYF. CDR3 bases: TGTGCCAGCAGCTCCACCGGTCTGGCTAGCGGGAGTTCAATTGGGGAGCAGTACTTC.

This sequence joins TRBV4-2 and TRBJ2-1; 13 bases align to TRBD2. CDR3 length: 17 amino acids. V shed 1 base and J 7 bases; nucleotides not matched to a gene: 7. CDR1 is LGHNA and CDR2 is YNFKEQ in the germline V gene. Here the CDR3 reads CASSQVQLAGGPNEQFF. The CDR3, as DNA: TGTGCCAGCAGCCAAGTTCAACTAGCGGGAGGGCCGAATGAGCAGTTCTTC.

This clonotype was detected many times. V is TRBV12-3 or TRBV12-4 and J is TRBJ2-6; D gene unclear. CDR3 length: 14 amino acids. The V gene lost 5 bases and the J gene lost 3 bases, with 8 bases spanning the gap. The chain's CDR3 is CASSTVGGANVLTF. In DNA, the CDR3 is TGTGCCAGCAGTACCGTAGGTGGGGCCAACGTCCTGACTTTC.

This clonotype came up many times. The genes are TRBV12-3 or TRBV12-4 and TRBJ1-5; TRBD1 might be the D (6 bases). The CDR3 loop spans 15 amino acids. V lost 6 bases and J 1 base, leaving 13 bases between the germline ends. CDR3 amino acids: CASRFGTPSNQPQHF. The CDR3 bases are TGTGCCAGCAGATTCGGGACACCGAGCAATCAGCCCCAGCATTTT.

This clonotype was recorded at least ten times. CDR3 loop: CASNIQGWNGKLFF. For the CDR3, the DNA is TGTGCCAGCAATATACAGGGTTGGAATGGGAAACTGTTTTTT. The chain combines TRBV12-3 or TRBV12-4 with TRBJ1-4; weak D call: TRBD1 (6 bases). V shed 7 bases and J shed 11 bases, with 20 bases lying between them. This CDR3 has 14 residues.